Listed below are T cell receptor beta chains from one sample, sequenced in a study of T-cell memory formation after mild COVID-19. TCRdb analysed the 5' RACE reads with MiXCR anew, one entry per CDR3 protein. The sample includes approximately 350,000 distinct CDR3 sequences, around 27% of them seen just once. Material: PBMCs or a T cell subset sorted from them (not recorded which). These receptor sequences come from an adult woman who had mild COVID-19 (a few samples of this study predate the infection). Cell type and time point are not known. Each CDR3 is given with its conserved first and last residue.

V | CDR3
TRBV2 | CASSESQASTDTQYF
TRBV3-1 | CASTFDHGGNEQFF
TRBV12-3/TRBV12-4 | CASNPGRYYGYTF
TRBV18 | CASSARQGPSTDTQYF
TRBV6-5 | CASSYSNPGRSNYGYTF
TRBV7-9 | CASSLGEYEQFF
TRBV2 | CASSEKGTVLTF
TRBV29-1 | CSVDQASGANVLTF
TRBV9 | CASSPDLGTGELFF
TRBV6-5 | CASSGSRFNTDTQYF
TRBV24-1 | CATSDLNTEAFF
TRBV11-3 | CASSFTSSLQETQYF
TRBV9 | CASSVSPNTEAFF
TRBV5-3 | CARSLAGPYEQYF
TRBV7-2 | CASSLSLSNTEAFF
TRBV20-1 | CSERRADTQYF
TRBV19 | CASSISAPQYF
TRBV2 | CASSVWGVSSNQPQHF